A selection of T cell receptor beta chains follows, all from one sample in a study of CD8 T cells in ankylosing spondylitis. MiXCR, applied by TCRdb to the 5' RACE reads, yields one record per CDR3 protein. The sample has hundreds of thousands of distinct CDR3 sequences, roughly 13% seen once. Input material: blood, either unsorted or a sorted T cell fraction (not recorded which). The receptors stem from a male donor with ankylosing spondylitis. CDR3s include the opening cysteine and the closing phenylalanine or tryptophan. The order of the fields is clone size, D gene, V gene, J gene, CDR3 DNA, CDR3 protein. The D gene is left open where the match is weak. A clone size is listed for some rows: how often the clone was seen (once, few, many), or a class if it is expanded.

abundance: .
d_gene: TRBD1
v_gene: TRBV4-1
j_gene: TRBJ1-2
CDR3nt: TGCGCCAGCAGCCAAGGATTAAGACAGGGATTAAACTATGGCTACACCTTC
CDR3aa: CASSQGLRQGLNYGYTF

abundance: .
d_gene: .
v_gene: TRBV3-1
j_gene: TRBJ1-2
CDR3nt: TGTGCCAGCAGCCACCCTATGGGTGACCATGGCTACACCTTC
CDR3aa: CASSHPMGDHGYTF

abundance: few
d_gene: .
v_gene: TRBV10-1
j_gene: TRBJ2-5
CDR3nt: TGCGCCAGCAGTGGACCGGGTCAAGAGACCCAGTACTTC
CDR3aa: CASSGPGQETQYF

abundance: .
d_gene: .
v_gene: TRBV5-1
j_gene: TRBJ1-1
CDR3nt: TGCGCCAGCAGCTTGTCTATCGGGGCAAACACTGAAGCTTTCTTT
CDR3aa: CASSLSIGANTEAFF

abundance: .
d_gene: .
v_gene: TRBV10-1
j_gene: TRBJ2-1
CDR3nt: TGCGCCAGCAGTGCCTCCGGGAGTTTGGGGGACAATGAGCAGTTCTTC
CDR3aa: CASSASGSLGDNEQFF

abundance: .
d_gene: TRBD2
v_gene: TRBV14
j_gene: TRBJ2-1
CDR3nt: TGTGCCAGCAGGCCTAGCGGGAGCATGGCTGAGCAGTTCTTC
CDR3aa: CASRPSGSMAEQFF

abundance: .
d_gene: .
v_gene: TRBV20-1
j_gene: TRBJ1-5
CDR3nt: TGCAGTGCTAGAGTTTACAATCAGCCCCAGCATTTT
CDR3aa: CSARVYNQPQHF

abundance: few
d_gene: .
v_gene: TRBV20-1
j_gene: TRBJ1-5
CDR3nt: TGCAGTGCTGGAGCTTACAATCAGCCCCAGCATTTT
CDR3aa: CSAGAYNQPQHF

abundance: .
d_gene: .
v_gene: TRBV6-1
j_gene: TRBJ1-5
CDR3nt: TGTGCCAGCAGTGATAACATACAGCCCCAGCATTTT
CDR3aa: CASSDNIQPQHF

abundance: few
d_gene: .
v_gene: TRBV21-1
j_gene: TRBJ2-1
CDR3nt: TGTGCCAGCAGCAAAGCTCTGGAGTTTTTTAGGGAGCAGTTCTTC
CDR3aa: CASSKALEFFREQFF

abundance: many
d_gene: .
v_gene: TRBV20-1
j_gene: TRBJ1-1
CDR3nt: TGCAGTGCCTCAGGCGGGGGGACTGAAGCTTTCTTT
CDR3aa: CSASGGGTEAFF

abundance: few
d_gene: TRBD2
v_gene: TRBV3-1
j_gene: TRBJ2-4
CDR3nt: TGTGCCAGCAGCCAAGATATAGCGGGAGACCGCATTCAGTACTTC
CDR3aa: CASSQDIAGDRIQYF

abundance: few
d_gene: TRBD1
v_gene: TRBV3-1
j_gene: TRBJ1-5
CDR3nt: TGTGCCAGCAGCCCCTCTTCTACTCTGGGGCAGGGGGCGAAAGGTACCAATCAGCCCCAGCATTTT
CDR3aa: CASSPSSTLGQGAKGTNQPQHF

abundance: few
d_gene: .
v_gene: TRBV2
j_gene: TRBJ2-5
CDR3nt: TGTGCCAGCAGTGTTGGAGACACCCAAGAGACCCAGTACTTC
CDR3aa: CASSVGDTQETQYF

abundance: many
d_gene: TRBD1
v_gene: TRBV7-8
j_gene: TRBJ2-5
CDR3nt: TGTGCCAGCAGCCTTGGGACAGAGGGTCAGACCCAGTACTTC
CDR3aa: CASSLGTEGQTQYF

abundance: .
d_gene: .
v_gene: TRBV6-5
j_gene: TRBJ1-5
CDR3nt: TGTGCCAGCAGTTCCATGGTTGGCGGGCAGCCCCAGCATTTT
CDR3aa: CASSSMVGGQPQHF

abundance: few
d_gene: TRBD1
v_gene: TRBV24-1
j_gene: TRBJ2-1
CDR3nt: TGTGCCACCAGTGATTTGCGGCAGGGGGTTTACAATGAGCAGTTCTTC
CDR3aa: CATSDLRQGVYNEQFF

abundance: many
d_gene: TRBD1
v_gene: TRBV12-3/TRBV12-4
j_gene: TRBJ2-3
CDR3nt: TGTGCCAGCAGTTCAAAAAACAGGGGAAGGAGCACAGATACGCAGTATTTT
CDR3aa: CASSSKNRGRSTDTQYF

abundance: .
d_gene: .
v_gene: TRBV20-1
j_gene: TRBJ2-7
CDR3nt: TGCAGTGCTAAGGGTCTTACGGGAGTAGGAGGAGGGGAGCAGTACTTC
CDR3aa: CSAKGLTGVGGGEQYF

abundance: .
d_gene: .
v_gene: TRBV29-1
j_gene: TRBJ2-3
CDR3nt: TGCAGCGTCACTGAAGCTGCAGATACGCAGTATTTT
CDR3aa: CSVTEAADTQYF

abundance: .
d_gene: .
v_gene: TRBV19
j_gene: TRBJ2-7
CDR3nt: TGTGCCAGTAGTATAGATCCCGCCGGGTCCTACGAGCAGTACTTC
CDR3aa: CASSIDPAGSYEQYF

abundance: .
d_gene: TRBD1
v_gene: TRBV29-1
j_gene: TRBJ1-4
CDR3nt: TGCAGCGCCTTGGGACAGTCTAATGAAAAACTGTTTTTT
CDR3aa: CSALGQSNEKLFF

abundance: .
d_gene: .
v_gene: TRBV4-1
j_gene: TRBJ1-5
CDR3nt: TGCGCCAGCAGCCACACAGAGATTAATCAGCCCCAGCATTTT
CDR3aa: CASSHTEINQPQHF